This T cell receptor beta chain originates from a study of identical twins. Findings and caveats of the study: Less excess twin sharing appeared in beta out-of-frame sequences.

This clonotype was picked up many times. Its antigen remains unknown. All donors were healthy Caucasians. MiXCR was run by TCRdb on the 5' RACE reads, yielding one entry per CDR3 protein. Of about 220,000 distinct CDR3 sequences in the sample, about 7.5% were seen once. CDR1 is MDHEN and CDR2 is SYDVKM in the germline V gene. The V and J ends lost 8 bases and 6 bases, in that order; junction bases with no gene match: 7. The CDR3 is made up of 13 amino acids. The data were also submitted as part of a second study, on yellow fever vaccine responses in identical twins.

The receptor was derived from a woman between 18 and 29 years old in good health. Specimen: memory (CD45RO+) T cells sorted from blood. The gene calls are TRBV28 and TRBJ2-3; 8 nucleotides agree with TRBD2. The CDR3 DNA reads as TGTGCCAGCCTTCAAGCGGGAGCGGATACGCAGTATTTT. It codes for CASLQAGADTQYF.